A selection of T cell receptor beta chains follows, all from one sample in a study of blood T cells in healthy people across ages. TCRdb itself ran the 5' RACE reads through MiXCR, one entry per CDR3 protein. The repertoire holds about 680,000 distinct CDR3 sequences, with approximately 49% as singletons. Source material: blood. These receptors all stem from an older woman in good health. Each CDR3 is given with its conserved first and last residue. The D gene is left open where the match is weak. Rows give clone size only sometimes, using once, few, many, or a class for an expanded clone.

j_call v_call clone_size d_call cdr3_aa cdr3_nt
TRBJ2-5 TRBV28 once TRBD1 CASRKTGFPEQYF TGTGCCAGCCGCAAGACAGGGTTCCCGGAGCAGTACTTC
TRBJ2-1 TRBV7-9 . . CASTPGTGDYNEQFF TGTGCCAGCACCCCAGGCACAGGAGATTACAATGAGCAGTTCTTC
TRBJ2-4 TRBV3-1 few TRBD1 CAGSPQGAAGAKNIQYF TGTGCCGGCAGCCCACAGGGGGCGGCGGGGGCCAAAAACATTCAGTACTTC
TRBJ2-5 TRBV7-3 few TRBD1 CASSLSTGGETQYF TGTGCCAGCAGCTTATCGACAGGGGGAGAGACCCAGTACTTC
TRBJ2-1 TRBV5-1 few TRBD2 CASSFGGLAGAEQFF TGCGCCAGCAGCTTCGGCGGTCTAGCGGGAGCTGAGCAGTTCTTC
TRBJ2-5 TRBV12-3/TRBV12-4 few . CASSPPTSLLEQYF TGTGCCAGCAGTCCCCCAACTAGTCTCTTGGAGCAGTACTTC
TRBJ2-7 TRBV7-8 few . CASSGLGSYEQYF TGTGCCAGCAGCGGCCTGGGGTCCTACGAGCAGTACTTC
TRBJ1-1 TRBV20-1 . . CSAYRRNTDTEAFF TGCAGTGCCTATCGCCGGAACACGGACACTGAAGCTTTCTTT
TRBJ2-3 TRBV28 few TRBD2 CASSPLLAILSTDTQYF TGTGCCAGCAGCCCGCTACTAGCGATCCTGAGCACAGATACGCAGTATTTT
TRBJ2-4 TRBV30 . . CAWSPESNLAKNIQYF TGTGCCTGGAGTCCCGAGTCCAATCTAGCCAAAAACATTCAGTACTTC
TRBJ2-7 TRBV7-2 . TRBD2 CASSRRTSGFYEQYF TGTGCCAGCAGCCGACGGACTAGCGGGTTCTACGAGCAGTACTTC
TRBJ2-1 TRBV18 . . CASSPPAGRSSYNEQFF TGTGCCAGCTCACCACCGGCAGGCCGGAGCTCCTACAATGAGCAGTTCTTC
TRBJ2-1 TRBV3-1 few TRBD2 CASSLLGTGLAGRYEQFF TGTGCCAGCAGCCTCCTCGGAACCGGACTAGCGGGAAGGTATGAGCAGTTCTTC
TRBJ2-1 TRBV4-3 few TRBD2 CASSQAHGASGYNEQFF TGCGCCAGCAGCCAAGCCCACGGGGCTAGCGGCTACAATGAGCAGTTCTTC
TRBJ1-1 TRBV27 . . CASSSPVVGTEAFF TGTGCCAGCAGTTCCCCCGTGGTAGGAACTGAAGCTTTCTTT
TRBJ2-7 TRBV4-2 few TRBD2 CASSQEGAAHRLAGTYEQYF TGTGCCAGCAGCCAAGAAGGGGCGGCCCATAGACTAGCGGGAACCTACGAGCAGTACTTC
TRBJ2-3 TRBV24-1 . TRBD2 CATSDLATSGITDTQYF TGTGCCACCAGTGATTTGGCGACTAGCGGCATCACAGATACGCAGTATTTT
TRBJ2-1 TRBV30 . . CAWSRGNNNEQFF TGTGCCTGGAGTAGAGGGAACAACAATGAGCAGTTCTTC
TRBJ2-7 TRBV11-3 . . CASSLAGDRSYNEQYF TGTGCCAGCAGCTTAGCAGGGGACCGCTCCTACAATGAGCAGTACTTC
TRBJ2-4 TRBV20-1 few . CSAGVRENIQYF TGCAGTGCAGGAGTACGCGAAAACATTCAGTACTTC
TRBJ2-1 TRBV20-1 . . CSASGWVGLNNEQFF TGCAGTGCTAGTGGCTGGGTTGGCCTGAACAATGAGCAGTTCTTC
TRBJ2-7 TRBV5-1 many TRBD1 CASSLQGFYEQYF TGTGCCAGCAGCTTACAGGGGTTCTACGAGCAGTACTTC
TRBJ2-4 TRBV12-3/TRBV12-4 . . CASIFSYAGNSIQYF TGTGCCAGCATCTTTAGCTACGCAGGGAATAGCATTCAGTACTTC
TRBJ2-4 TRBV28 . . CASSPYYPGNIQYF TGTGCCAGCAGCCCGTACTATCCTGGGAACATTCAGTACTTC
TRBJ2-5 TRBV20-1 . TRBD2 CSARTSGRGNEQYF TGCAGTGCAAGGACTAGCGGGAGGGGCAATGAGCAGTACTTC
TRBJ2-7 TRBV5-1 . . CASNKRSDRDEQYF TGCGCCAGCAACAAAAGGTCTGATCGCGACGAGCAGTACTTC
TRBJ2-7 TRBV6-2/TRBV6-3 once TRBD1 CASSSNLDRAAYEQYF TGTGCCAGCAGTTCGAATCTGGACAGGGCCGCCTACGAGCAGTACTTC
TRBJ2-5 TRBV18 . TRBD2 CASSPTSGGEETQYF TGTGCCAGCTCACCGACTAGCGGGGGAGAAGAGACCCAGTACTTC
TRBJ2-4 TRBV24-1 . . CATSDMCAGNIQYF TGTGCCACCAGTGATATGTGCGCCGGAAACATTCAGTACTTC
TRBJ1-1 TRBV20-1 . . CSARLDAPEAFF TGCAGTGCTAGATTGGACGCACCTGAAGCTTTCTTT
TRBJ2-4 TRBV15 . . CATSRRRETIQYF TGTGCCACCAGCAGACGTCGTGAAACCATTCAGTACTTC
TRBJ2-1 TRBV9 . . CASSVASGRAYNEQFF TGTGCCAGCAGCGTAGCTTCGGGAAGGGCCTACAATGAGCAGTTCTTC
TRBJ2-7 TRBV20-1 . . CSAKGQSYEQYF TGCAGTGCTAAAGGACAGTCCTACGAGCAGTACTTC
TRBJ2-7 TRBV28 once TRBD2 CASSRTSGRLSAYEQYF TGTGCCAGCAGTCGGACTAGCGGGAGATTGAGCGCCTACGAGCAGTACTTC
TRBJ2-7 TRBV5-1 . . CASSRTVGLYEQYF TGCGCCAGCAGCCGAACGGTCGGGCTTTACGAGCAGTACTTC
TRBJ2-1 TRBV7-8 . . CASSFGTYTGNEQFF TGTGCCAGCAGCTTTGGGACTTACACGGGGAATGAGCAGTTCTTC
TRBJ2-7 TRBV3-1 many TRBD2 CASSPSLAGVFEQYF TGTGCCAGCAGCCCGTCGCTAGCGGGAGTTTTCGAGCAGTACTTC
TRBJ1-2 TRBV9 . . CASSSRGEGLPAGYTF TGTGCCAGCAGCTCCCGCGGGGAAGGCCTCCCCGCGGGCTACACCTTC
TRBJ2-3 TRBV14 once . CASSQDTPPFNTQYF TGTGCTAGCAGCCAAGATACCCCACCTTTTAATACGCAGTATTTT
TRBJ2-2 TRBV27 . TRBD2 CASSFPGGPGGELFF TGTGCCAGCAGTTTCCCGGGAGGGCCTGGCGGGGAGCTGTTTTTT
TRBJ1-2 TRBV29-1 many TRBD1 CSVDDTTGTIYGYTF TGCAGCGTTGATGACACGACAGGGACCATTTATGGCTACACCTTC
TRBJ2-7 TRBV19 . . CASSLASATYEQYF TGTGCCAGTAGTTTGGCCAGCGCAACCTACGAGCAGTACTTC
TRBJ1-1 TRBV28 . TRBD1 CASSTQGAVAEAFF TGTGCCAGCAGCACACAGGGGGCGGTGGCTGAAGCTTTCTTT
TRBJ1-2 TRBV27 . . CASSLRGASYGYTF TGTGCCAGCAGTCTTCGGGGGGCGTCCTATGGCTACACCTTC
TRBJ1-2 TRBV25-1 few . CASSDPGASGYTF TGTGCCAGCAGTGACCCGGGGGCGAGTGGCTACACCTTC
TRBJ2-7 TRBV7-2 many . CASSSYGGSDRGSYEQYF TGTGCCAGCAGCTCCTATGGCGGGAGTGACAGGGGCTCCTACGAGCAGTACTTC
TRBJ2-1 TRBV20-1 once . CSASVGSYNEQFF TGCAGTGCTAGCGTTGGCTCCTACAATGAGCAGTTCTTC
TRBJ2-7 TRBV28 few . CASSLIVQYEQYF TGTGCCAGCAGTTTAATAGTGCAGTACGAGCAGTACTTC
TRBJ2-1 TRBV18 . . CASSPGRPGAGSNEQFF TGTGCCAGCTCACCAGGCAGACCAGGGGCCGGTTCCAATGAGCAGTTCTTC
TRBJ2-7 TRBV29-1 . TRBD1 CSVGRFDRDRVEHEQYF TGCAGCGTTGGGCGCTTTGACCGGGACAGGGTAGAACACGAGCAGTACTTC
TRBJ2-5 TRBV20-1 . . CSANDRQETQYF TGCAGTGCAAACGACAGGCAAGAGACCCAGTACTTC
TRBJ2-3 TRBV7-2 . TRBD2 CASSSIGLAGGPLPADTQYF TGTGCCAGCAGCTCCATTGGGCTAGCGGGAGGGCCGCTTCCGGCAGATACGCAGTATTTT
TRBJ2-3 TRBV7-2 . TRBD2 CASSLPLGLAGTDTQYF TGTGCCAGCAGCCTACCGCTAGGACTAGCGGGCACAGATACGCAGTATTTT
TRBJ2-5 TRBV5-1 few . CASSWAGYQETQYF TGCGCCAGCAGCTGGGCAGGGTACCAAGAGACCCAGTACTTC